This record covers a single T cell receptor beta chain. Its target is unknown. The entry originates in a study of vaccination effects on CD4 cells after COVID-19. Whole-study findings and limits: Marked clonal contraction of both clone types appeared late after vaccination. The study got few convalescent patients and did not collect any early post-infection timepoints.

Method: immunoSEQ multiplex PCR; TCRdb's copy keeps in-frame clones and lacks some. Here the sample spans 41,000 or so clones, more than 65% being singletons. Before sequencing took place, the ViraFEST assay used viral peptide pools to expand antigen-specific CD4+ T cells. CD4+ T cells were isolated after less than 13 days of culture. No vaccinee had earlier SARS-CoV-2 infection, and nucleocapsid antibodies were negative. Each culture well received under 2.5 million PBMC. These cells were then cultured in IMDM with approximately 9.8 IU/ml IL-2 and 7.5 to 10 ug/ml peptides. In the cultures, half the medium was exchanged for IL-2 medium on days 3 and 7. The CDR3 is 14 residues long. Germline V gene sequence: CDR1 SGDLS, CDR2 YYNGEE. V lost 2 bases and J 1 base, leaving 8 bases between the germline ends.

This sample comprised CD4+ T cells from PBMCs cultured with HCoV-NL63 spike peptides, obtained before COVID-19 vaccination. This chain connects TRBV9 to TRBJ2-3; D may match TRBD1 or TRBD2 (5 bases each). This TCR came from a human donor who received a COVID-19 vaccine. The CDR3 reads CASSVRGGTDTQYF. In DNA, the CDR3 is TGTGCCAGCAGCGTCCGGGGCGGCACAGATACGCAGTATTTT.